A selection of T cell receptor beta chains follows, all from one sample in a study of blood T cells in healthy people across ages. TCRdb reprocessed the 5' RACE reads via MiXCR and lists one record per CDR3 protein. The repertoire includes more than 650,000 distinct CDR3 sequences, about 55% of them detected once, and about two fifths sits in the top ten. The sample taken for sequencing was blood. The source is an elderly man in good health. The CDR3 runs from the conserved cysteine through the conserved F or W. Each record gives: clone size, V gene, J gene, D gene, CDR3 protein, CDR3 DNA. D genes are given only for firm matches. Clone size is given for some rows only: seen once, a few or many times, or a class if the clone is expanded.

>NA|TRBV2|TRBJ2-7|TRBD2
CASSESSGRALYEQYF
TGTGCCAGCAGTGAGTCTAGCGGGAGGGCCTTATACGAGCAGTACTTC
>many|TRBV7-2|TRBJ2-3|NA
CASSPLGSGTQYF
TGTGCCAGCAGCCCCCTGGGAAGCGGGACGCAGTATTTT
>few|TRBV7-2|TRBJ2-3|NA
CASSLAVNTDTQYF
TGTGCCAGCAGCTTAGCCGTTAACACAGATACGCAGTATTTT
>NA|TRBV28|TRBJ1-5|NA
CASSQGSRRLRHF
TGTGCCAGCAGTCAGGGGTCAAGACGGCTCCGGCATTTT
>few|TRBV18|TRBJ1-2|NA
CASSPTGSAGHGYTF
TGTGCCAGCTCACCGACCGGGTCCGCCGGGCATGGCTACACCTTC
>NA|TRBV20-1|TRBJ1-1|NA
CSASPVVLYTEAFF
TGCAGTGCTAGCCCCGTGGTACTTTACACTGAAGCTTTCTTT
>few|TRBV29-1|TRBJ1-2|NA
CSVEGTDPNYGYTF
TGCAGCGTTGAAGGGACAGATCCTAACTATGGCTACACCTTC
>NA|TRBV6-5|TRBJ2-1|NA
CASSSPPGRMGNEQFF
TGTGCCAGCAGTTCCCCGCCAGGGAGGATGGGGAATGAGCAGTTCTTC
>NA|TRBV7-9|TRBJ1-1|TRBD1
CASNYQGGSTEAFF
TGTGCCAGCAACTACCAGGGGGGATCCACTGAAGCTTTCTTT
>NA|TRBV28|TRBJ1-6|NA
CASSSWPNAPPLHF
TGTGCCAGCAGTTCATGGCCTAACGCGCCACCCCTCCACTTT
>NA|TRBV7-2|TRBJ2-5|TRBD2
CASSLDGLAGAGETQYF
TGTGCCAGCAGCTTAGACGGTCTAGCGGGAGCCGGGGAGACCCAGTACTTC
>NA|TRBV21-1|TRBJ2-3|NA
CASRGTSGSLDTQYF
TGTGCCAGCAGGGGGACTAGCGGGAGCCTAGATACGCAGTATTTT
>few|TRBV20-1|TRBJ2-7|NA
CSAEKGISYEQYF
TGCAGTGCCGAGAAGGGGATATCCTACGAGCAGTACTTC
>NA|TRBV20-1|TRBJ1-2|TRBD1
CSARPKTGNGYTF
TGCAGTGCTAGACCTAAGACAGGGAATGGCTACACCTTC
>few|TRBV9|TRBJ2-5|NA
CASSHGGGQETQYF
TGTGCCAGCAGTCACGGAGGGGGCCAAGAGACCCAGTACTTC
>NA|TRBV20-1|TRBJ1-2|NA
CSLSPGTRSPTF
TGCAGTCTATCCCCAGGGACTCGTTCCCCCACCTTC
>NA|TRBV6-6|TRBJ2-1|TRBD1
CASSYSRSGGNEQFF
TGTGCCAGCAGTTACTCGAGGTCAGGGGGCAATGAGCAGTTCTTC
>NA|TRBV28|TRBJ2-3|NA
CASSFVTLVAQKHRYAYF
TGTGCCAGCAGTTTTGTAACTTTGGTAGCACAGAAGCACAGATACGCGTATTTT
>once|TRBV24-1|TRBJ1-2|NA
CATSDLRTNYGYTF
TGTGCCACCAGTGATTTACGCACTAACTATGGCTACACCTTC
>few|TRBV20-1|TRBJ2-7|TRBD2
CSARDRRLAGLAEQYF
TGCAGTGCTAGAGATAGGAGACTAGCGGGGCTAGCCGAGCAGTACTTC
>NA|TRBV6-5|TRBJ1-2|TRBD1
CASSYVQGGDGYTF
TGTGCCAGCAGTTACGTCCAGGGGGGTGATGGCTACACCTTC
>once|TRBV28|TRBJ2-7|NA
CASSPRPSSYEQYF
TGTGCCAGCAGTCCGCGACCGAGCTCCTACGAGCAGTACTTC
>NA|TRBV3-1|TRBJ2-7|NA
CASSYRGAGEQYF
TGTGCCAGCAGCTATCGGGGAGCCGGCGAGCAGTACTTC
>NA|TRBV29-1|TRBJ2-1|NA
CSAAGVTVFNEQFF
TGCAGCGCTGCAGGGGTAACAGTTTTCAATGAGCAGTTCTTC